This T cell receptor (beta chain) emerged from a study of T cells in Graves' hyperthyroidism and ophthalmopathy. This clonotype was detected ten times or more. Antigen: not known. Findings and caveats of the study: The model predicted ophthalmopathy a median around 6 months before onset.

Trimming stripped 6 bases from V and 2 bases from J, with 10 bases between. Germline assignment: CDR1 LNHDA and CDR2 SQIVND (reference sequence). There are 13 residues in the CDR3. TCR beta CDR3 sequences were amplified from RNA transcripts. HTBI primers were used for first-round RT-PCR of the TCR CDR3. TCRdb passed the multiplex PCR reads through MiXCR, listing each CDR3 protein once. The sample holds more than 550,000 distinct CDR3 sequences; roughly 46% are singletons and the top ten take less than 9%. Clinicians diagnosed patients from clinical symptoms, serum thyroxine and TRAb, thyroid ultrasound and orbital computed tomography.

Sequencing input: peripheral blood or thyroid tissue (not recorded which). This clonotype originated in an adult man with Graves' disease, either hyperthyroidism or ophthalmopathy (not recorded which). The chain is built from TRBV19 and TRBJ1-1; D is undetermined. This CDR3 reads CASRLTGNTEAFF. DNA for the CDR3: TGTGCCAGTAGATTAACTGGAAACACTGAAGCTTTCTTT.